The T cell receptor (beta chain) described here comes from a study of blood T cell repertoires in COVID-19. For the study at large: Both acute and convalescent COVID-19 samples were obtained from the United States, Italy and Spain. PBMCs, B-cell-depleted T cells, or T cells were the source of the cDNA or gDNA that made up the material.

Looked up from germline, CDR1 is LGHDT and CDR2 is YNNKEL (reference sequence). The CDR3 runs to 15 residues. Trimming removed 1 base from V and 4 bases from J; junction bases left unmatched: 4. Method: immunoSEQ multiplex PCR; TCRdb's copy keeps in-frame clones and lacks some. The profile covers about 190,000 clones, with 80% to 90% appearing a single time and less than 1.5% taken by the ten largest. Specimen: peripheral blood. The origin of this receptor is a man aged 30-40 years with acute or convalescent COVID-19. This chain joins TRBV3-1 (or the pseudogene TRBV3-2) and TRBJ1-1; 9 nucleotides match TRBD1. This CDR3 is CASSQGDRASTEAFF. In DNA form, the CDR3 reads TGTGCCAGCAGCCAAGGGGACAGGGCATCCACTGAAGCTTTCTTT.